These 24 T cell receptor beta chains came from one sample sequenced in a study of blood T cell repertoires in COVID-19. Using immunoSEQ multiplex PCR, the repertoire was profiled, and TCRdb retains in-frame clones only, with some absent. The sample records fewer than 300,000 clones, approximately 87% being singletons. Sequencing was carried out using peripheral blood. The receptor set was obtained from a woman in her 70s with active or convalescent COVID-19.

As concerns this clone: This sample also contains other DNA sequences that code for the same CDR3. The chain recombines TRBV12-3 or TRBV12-4 with TRBJ2-2; D might be TRBD2 (5 bases). With 6 bases removed from V and 5 bases from J, the gap between germline ends came to 7 bases. The CDR3 sequence is 12 residues long. Here the CDR3 DNA reads TGTGCCAGCAGCCGGGGAACCGGGGAGCTGTTTTTT. It codes for CASSRGTGELFF.

The chain has TRBV7-2 and TRBJ2-5; TRBD2 is a possible D gene (6 bases). Trimming took off 1 base at V and 5 bases at J, with 17 bases between the two ends. The germline gives CDR1 SGHTA, CDR2 FQGNSA. The CDR3 covers 16 residues. CDR3 residues: CASSLGAFREVETQYF. The CDR3 nucleotides are TGTGCCAGCAGCTTAGGAGCGTTCAGGGAGGTTGAGACCCAGTACTTC. The full variable domain, rest sourced from reference TRBV7-2 and TRBJ2-5, is GAGVSQSPSNKVTEKGKDVELRCDPISGHTALYWYRQSLGQGLEFLIYFQGNSAPDKSGLPSDRFSAERTGGSVSTLTIQRTQQEDSAVYLCASSLGAFREVETQYFGPGTRLLVL.

The rearrangement uses TRBV5-8 and TRBJ2-3; 7 nucleotides match TRBD2. Germline lookup yields CDR1 SGHTS and CDR2 YDEGEE. V gave up 4 bases and J gave up 4 bases; unmatched junction bases: 12. This CDR3 region has 16 residues. CDR3 bases: TGTGCCAGCAGCACGGGTGGAGCGGGATTCCCAGATACGCAGTATTTT. Its translation is CASSTGGAGFPDTQYF.

The table lists this clone with a few counts. CDR3 residues: CASSFQESSAFF. The DNA of the CDR3 is TGTGCCAGCAGCTTCCAGGAAAGTTCAGCTTTCTTT. The chain combines TRBV7-2 with TRBJ1-1; D uncertain. CDR1 is SGHTA and CDR2 is FQGNSA in the germline V gene. CDR3 size: 12 residues. The V gene lost 3 bases and the J gene lost 10 bases, with 12 bases spanning the gap.

Concerning this clone itself: Other DNA sequences of this sample code for an identical CDR3. This chain links TRBV12-3 or TRBV12-4 with TRBJ1-1, with D unresolved. The CDR3 sequence is 13 residues long. Trimming took 3 bases from V and 3 from J, leaving 8 bases between them. The CDR3 here is CASSLSGYTEAFF. The CDR3 DNA follows: TGTGCCAGCAGTTTGTCGGGGTACACTGAAGCTTTCTTT.

V gene TRBV5-5 combines with J gene TRBJ2-1, with D tentatively TRBD1 (6 bases). Between the trimmed V and J ends, which lost 4 bases and 7 bases, there was a span of 15 bases. Germline CDR1 is SGHKS and CDR2 is YYEKEE (reference sequence). CDR3 length: 14 residues. CDR3 coding DNA: TGTGCCAGCAGCGGCGCTCTGAGGGGGAATGAGCAGTTCTTC. Translation: CASSGALRGNEQFF.

This chain joins TRBV5-1 and TRBJ2-3; a possible D gene is TRBD2 (5 bases). CDR1 and CDR2 (germline): SGHRS, YFSETQ. This CDR3 spans 16 amino acids. V lost 1 base, J lost 0 bases, and 12 bases lay in between. The CDR3 DNA reads TGCGCCAGCAGCTTGAGTCCTCGAGGGAGCACAGATACGCAGTATTTT. This encodes CASSLSPRGSTDTQYF.

The chain combines TRBV7-2 with TRBJ2-7; D perhaps matches TRBD1 (5 bases). Germline V gives CDR1 SGHTA, CDR2 FQGNSA. The V end lost 4 bases, the J end lost 4 bases, and 8 bases lay between the germline ends. This CDR3 has 12 residues. This CDR3 reads CASSSTEYEQYF. The CDR3, as DNA: TGTGCCAGCAGCTCGACAGAATACGAGCAGTACTTC.

The chain employs TRBV19 and TRBJ2-1; TRBD2 aligns across 10 bases. Per the germline V gene, CDR1 is LNHDA and CDR2 is SQIVND (reference sequence). The CDR3 runs to 17 residues. V gave up 1 base and J gave up 3 bases; unmatched junction bases: 6. CDR3 DNA sequence: TGTGCCAGTAGTATAGTTCTAGCGGGAGCTTACTACAATGAGCAGTTCTTC. Protein sequence: CASSIVLAGAYYNEQFF.

The chain is built from TRBV18 and TRBJ1-2; a weak D match, TRBD1 (6 bases). V lost 6 bases and J lost 3, with 17 bases in between. Germline-derived CDR1 and CDR2 are KGHSH and LQKENI. This CDR3 has 15 amino acids. CDR3 protein: CASSTRQDGDYGYTF. CDR3 coding DNA: TGTGCCAGCTCCACTCGACAGGACGGAGACTATGGCTACACCTTC.

The chain combines TRBV6-2 or TRBV6-3 with TRBJ1-5, with no clear D. The CDR3 has 14 residues. From germline, CDR1 is MNHEY and CDR2 SVGEGT. The V end was cut by 2 bases, the J end by 2 bases, with 7 bases between. The CDR3: CASSYRVGNQPQHF. CDR3 nucleotide sequence: TGTGCCAGCAGTTACCGGGTTGGCAATCAGCCCCAGCATTTT.

The gene calls are TRBV18 and TRBJ1-2; 8 bases are shared with TRBD1. With 3 bases clipped from V and 5 bases from J, the junction kept 8 bases outside the gene matches. This CDR3 is built from 15 residues. From germline, CDR1 is KGHSH and CDR2 LQKENI. CDR3 protein: CASSPNGQGPYGYTF. The CDR3, as DNA: TGTGCCAGCTCACCGAACGGACAGGGCCCGTATGGCTACACCTTC. Drawing the rest from reference TRBV18 and TRBJ1-2, the complete variable domain is NAGVMQNPRHLVRRRGQEARLRCSPMKGHSHVYWYRQLPEEGLKFMVYLQKENIIDESGMPKERFSAEFPKEGPSILRIQQVVRGDSAAYFCASSPNGQGPYGYTFGSGTRLTVV.

The chain has TRBV6-5 and TRBJ1-4; D gene uncertain. The germline V gene encodes CDR1 MNHEY and CDR2 SVGAGI. V was pared by 5 bases and J by 5 bases, with 9 bases between. The CDR3 consists of 13 residues. DNA of the CDR3: TGTGCCAGCAGTAACCAGAGGAATGAAAAACTGTTTTTT. This translates into CASSNQRNEKLFF.

The CDR3 loop reads CASSPLGQTGPLSSGNTIYF. The CDR3 nucleotides read TGTGCCAGCTCACCACTGGGTCAGACAGGGCCCTTATCCTCTGGAAACACCATATATTTT. The chain employs TRBV18 and TRBJ1-3; TRBD1 agrees at 7 bases. J gave up 0 bases and V 1 base, and 15 bases lay outside the gene matches. The CDR3 loop spans 20 amino acids. Looked up from germline, CDR1 is KGHSH and CDR2 is LQKENI.

The J gene is TRBJ1-5, the V gene TRBV6-6, with D maybe TRBD1 (6 bases). Germline V lookup: CDR1 MNHNY, CDR2 SVGAGI (reference sequence). The V gene lost 7 bases and the J gene lost 0 bases, with 13 bases spanning the gap. There are 15 residues in the CDR3. The CDR3 sequence: CASKGGGGSNQPQHF. CDR3 DNA: TGTGCCAGCAAAGGGGGTGGGGGTAGCAATCAGCCCCAGCATTTT.

This rearrangement joins TRBV28 to TRBJ1-5; possibly TRBD1 for D (5 bases). V was clipped by 4 bases and J by 3 bases, with 7 bases between them. From germline, CDR1 is MDHEN and CDR2 SYDVKM. The CDR3 runs to 13 residues. CDR3 residues: CASSWGLNQPQHF. In DNA, the CDR3 is TGTGCCAGCAGTTGGGGACTCAATCAGCCCCAGCATTTT.

V gene TRBV6-5 combines with J gene TRBJ2-1; 8 bases align to TRBD2. Germline assignment: CDR1 MNHEY and CDR2 SVGAGI. J gave up 6 bases and V 0 bases, and 4 bases lay outside the gene matches. The CDR3 spans 15 residues. In DNA form, the CDR3 reads TGTGCCAGCAGTTACTCCGCTGCGGGAGGCAATGAGCAGTTCTTC. Translated: CASSYSAAGGNEQFF.

This chain uses TRBV24-1 with TRBJ2-1; no clear D. Per germline, CDR1 KGHDR and CDR2 SFDVKD. This CDR3 region has 11 residues. Trimming pared 6 bases from V and 5 bases from J, leaving 4 bases between. CDR3 region: CATSQDNEQFF. The DNA of the CDR3 is TGTGCCACCAGTCAGGACAATGAGCAGTTCTTC.

The chain carries TRBV19 and TRBJ1-2; TRBD1 aligns across 10 bases. The ends lost 3 bases at V and 4 bases at J; junction bases unmatched: 5. Germline V gene sequence: CDR1 LNHDA, CDR2 SQIVND (reference sequence). The CDR3 covers 15 residues. The CDR3 reads CASSITGTGVYGYTF. For the CDR3, the DNA is TGTGCCAGTAGTATTACCGGGACAGGGGTCTATGGCTACACCTTC.

The genes are TRBV6-5 and TRBJ1-2, with D hard to call. Per the germline V gene, CDR1 is MNHEY and CDR2 is SVGAGI. Trimming shortened V by 10 bases and J by 10 bases, and 19 bases separated the two germline ends. This CDR3 region has 12 residues. The CDR3 here is CATRVVMVPYTF. As DNA, the CDR3 is TGTGCCACACGGGTGGTTATGGTGCCCTACACCTTC.

CDR3 sequence (DNA): TGCGCCAGCAGCCAAGGGACAGGCTCGGGGACCTACGAGCAGTACTTC. This translates into CASSQGTGSGTYEQYF. This sequence joins TRBV4-1 and TRBJ2-7, with 7 bases identical to TRBD1. The trim removed 1 base at V and 2 bases at J, leaving 8 bases unmatched. CDR1 and CDR2 (germline): MGHRA, YSYEKL. The CDR3 consists of 16 residues.

This clone was seen more than once but under ten times. The chain joins TRBV6-5 to TRBJ1-1; tentative D call: TRBD1 (5 bases). CDR1 and CDR2 from the germline V gene are MNHEY and SVGAGI. The V and J ends lost 10 bases and 6 bases respectively, with 15 bases between them. This CDR3 spans 12 amino acids. CDR3 sequence: CATGRGRAEAFF. The CDR3 region has the DNA TGTGCCACCGGAAGGGGCAGGGCTGAAGCTTTCTTT.

The chain's CDR3 is CASSQSLTGGGDQPQHF. In nucleotides, the CDR3 is TGTGCCAGCAGCCAATCCTTGACAGGGGGAGGCGATCAGCCCCAGCATTTT. The rearrangement uses TRBV4-2 and TRBJ1-5; 9 bases match TRBD1. J lost 5 bases, V lost 2 bases, and 10 bases had no gene match. The CDR3 length is 17 residues. Germline V gives CDR1 LGHNA, CDR2 YNFKEQ.

V gene TRBV28 combines with J gene TRBJ2-2; D unclear. V lost 1 base, J lost 7 bases, and 4 bases lay in between. The CDR3 is 12 amino acids. Per germline, CDR1 MDHEN and CDR2 SYDVKM. The CDR3 nucleotides are TGTGCCAGCAGTTTATCAGTCGGGGAGCTGTTTTTT. This codes for CASSLSVGELFF.